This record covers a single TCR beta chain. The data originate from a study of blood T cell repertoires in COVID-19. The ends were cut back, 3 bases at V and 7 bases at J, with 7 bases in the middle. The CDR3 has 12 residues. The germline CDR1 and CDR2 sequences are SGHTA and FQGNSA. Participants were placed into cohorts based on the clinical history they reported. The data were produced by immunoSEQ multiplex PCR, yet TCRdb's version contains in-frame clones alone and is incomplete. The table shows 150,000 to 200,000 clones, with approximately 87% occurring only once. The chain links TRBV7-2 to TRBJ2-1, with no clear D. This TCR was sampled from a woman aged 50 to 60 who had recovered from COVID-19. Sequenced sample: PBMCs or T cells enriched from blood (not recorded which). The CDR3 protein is CASSFLRNEQFF. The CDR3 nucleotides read TGTGCCAGCAGCTTTCTACGGAATGAGCAGTTCTTC.